This T cell receptor (beta chain) was identified during a study of PD-L1 blockade in urothelial cancer. On the study more broadly: T cell content in blood samples showed a median of 141,255.

Patients' urothelial carcinoma was locally advanced or metastatic. TCRdb's copy holds only in-frame clones and misses some; the assay was immunoSEQ multiplex PCR. This table holds over 50,000 clones, around 83% found once. The length of the CDR3 is 14 residues. The germline V gene has CDR1 SGHAT and CDR2 FQNNGV. Trimming removed 5 bases from V and 6 bases from J; junction bases left unmatched: 10. The sequence derives from a man aged 45 to 65 with urothelial cancer. The sample in question was PBMCs, obtained around atezolizumab (anti-PD-L1) treatment. J is TRBJ2-7 and V is TRBV11-2; 7 bases match TRBD2. The CDR3 DNA follows: TGTGCCAGCAGCCCTCCGGTGGGGGGGATCGAGCAGTACTTC. Amino acid sequence: CASSPPVGGIEQYF.